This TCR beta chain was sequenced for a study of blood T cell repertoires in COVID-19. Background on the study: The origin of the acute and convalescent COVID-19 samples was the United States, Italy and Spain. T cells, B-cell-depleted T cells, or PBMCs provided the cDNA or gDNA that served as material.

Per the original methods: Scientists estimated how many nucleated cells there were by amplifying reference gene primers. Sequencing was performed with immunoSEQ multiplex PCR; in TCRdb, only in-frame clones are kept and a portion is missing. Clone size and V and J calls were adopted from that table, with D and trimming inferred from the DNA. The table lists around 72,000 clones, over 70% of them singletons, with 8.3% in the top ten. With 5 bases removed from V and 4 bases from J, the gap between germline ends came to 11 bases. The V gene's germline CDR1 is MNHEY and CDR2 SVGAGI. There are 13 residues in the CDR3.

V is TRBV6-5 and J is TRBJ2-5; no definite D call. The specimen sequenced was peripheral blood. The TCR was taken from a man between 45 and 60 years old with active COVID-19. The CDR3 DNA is TGTGCCAGCAGTAGTATAACGGGAGAGACCCAGTACTTC. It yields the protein CASSSITGETQYF.